A single sample is the source of the 10 T cell receptor beta chains below, sequenced in a study of shared clonotypes between healthy human individuals. TCRdb keeps only in-frame clones here, not all; method: immunoSEQ multiplex PCR. The sample shows about 2.3 million clones, more than 85% of them seen only once. Specimen: naive CD4+ T cells from PBMCs. Subset given: CD45RA+ positively selected. All receptors derive from a man between 18 and 29 years old in good health. Some clones in this sample may be carry-over from other donors' samples.

V gene TRBV2 combines with J gene TRBJ1-1; tentative D call: TRBD1 (6 bases). The germline gives CDR1 SNHLY, CDR2 FYNNEI. V was clipped by 3 bases and J by 3 bases, with 11 bases between them. This CDR3 is built from 14 residues. For the CDR3, the DNA is TGTGCCAGCAGTGAGGCACAGGGCCACACTGAAGCTTTCTTT. Protein product: CASSEAQGHTEAFF.

The rearrangement links TRBV7-7 to TRBJ2-5; 7 nucleotides agree with TRBD1. CDR1 and CDR2 from the germline V gene are SSHAT and FNYEAQ (reference sequence). J gave up 3 bases and V 5 bases, and 3 bases lay outside the gene matches. This CDR3 comprises 13 residues. For the CDR3, the DNA is TGTGCCAGCAGCAAAGGGACAGAAGAGACCCAGTACTTC. It yields the protein CASSKGTEETQYF.

Comments on this clone: Sequence at one end of the junction differs from germline and may be a read error. The CDR3 sequence is CAWEQREGTDMQYF. CDR3 nucleotide sequence: TGTGCCTGGGAACAGCGGGAGGGCACAGATATGCAGTATTTT. This rearrangement joins TRBV30 to TRBJ2-3; 10 bases line up with TRBD2. The CDR3 contains 14 residues. Germline CDR1 reads GTSNPN; CDR2 reads SVGIG (reference sequence).

This clone turned up a few times. This chain links TRBV4-1 with TRBJ1-5; no reliable D call. CDR1 and CDR2 (germline): MGHRA, YSYEKL. The length of the CDR3 is 16 residues. V lost 0 bases and J lost 6, with 15 bases in between. The CDR3 sequence is CASSQDRSWQSQPQHF. The CDR3 coding sequence is TGCGCCAGCAGCCAAGATCGGAGTTGGCAAAGTCAGCCCCAGCATTTT.

The chain recombines TRBV13 with TRBJ2-6, with D uncertain. The CDR3 is 15 amino acids. Per the germline V gene, CDR1 is PRHDT and CDR2 is FYEKMQ (reference sequence). Deletions cut 5 bases from V and 0 bases from J, with 8 bases between. CDR3 sequence (DNA): TGTGCCAGCAGCCTGCCGAACTCTGGGGCCAACGTCCTGACTTTC. This gives the protein CASSLPNSGANVLTF.

The chain combines TRBV2 with TRBJ2-6, with a possible D match to TRBD2 (5 bases). The CDR3 has 15 residues. Germline-derived CDR1 and CDR2 are SNHLY and FYNNEI. V shed 4 bases and J shed 1 base, with 8 bases lying between them. The CDR3 sequence is CASSVEDSGANVLTF. DNA of the CDR3: TGTGCCAGCAGTGTGGAGGATTCTGGGGCCAACGTCCTGACTTTC. The whole variable domain, remainder taken from reference TRBV2 and TRBJ2-6, is EPEVTQTPSHQVTQMGQEVILRCVPISNHLYFYWYRQILGQKVEFLVSFYNNEISEKSEIFDDQFSVERPDGSNFTLKIRSTKLEDSAMYFCASSVEDSGANVLTFGAGSRLTVL.

The genes are TRBV19 and TRBJ2-1; 14 bases are a match to TRBD2. The length of the CDR3 is 16 residues. The V gene end was trimmed by 5 bases and the J gene end by 5 bases; junction bases not matched to a gene: 5. Per germline, CDR1 LNHDA and CDR2 SQIVND (reference sequence). DNA for the CDR3: TGTGCCAGTAGTCCGACGACTAGCGGGAGGGACAATGAGCAGTTCTTC. Translation gives CASSPTTSGRDNEQFF.

This clone has only one observation. The chain recombines TRBV7-2 with TRBJ2-2; TRBD1 is a possible D gene (6 bases). Germline CDR1 reads SGHTA; CDR2 reads FQGNSA. CDR3 length equals 16 residues. Trimming pared 1 base from V and 4 bases from J, leaving 13 bases between. The CDR3 spells CASSLVPPGVTGELFF. The CDR3 DNA reads as TGTGCCAGCAGCTTAGTTCCCCCAGGGGTCACCGGGGAGCTGTTTTTT.

The chain employs TRBV5-4 and TRBJ2-1; 7 bases line up with TRBD2. Germline loops: CDR1 SGHNT, CDR2 YYREEE (reference sequence). Germline trimming cut 1 base from V and 6 bases from J; bases unmatched to any gene: 7. The CDR3 consists of 15 residues. The CDR3 DNA follows: TGTGCCAGCAGCTTGAAGGCGGGAGTGGGCAATGAGCAGTTCTTC. It encodes CASSLKAGVGNEQFF. Full variable domain (outside the CDR3, taken from reference TRBV5-4 and TRBJ2-1): ETGVTQSPTHLIKTRGQQVTLRCSSQSGHNTVSWYQQALGQGPQFIFQYYREEENGRGNFPPRFSGLQFPNYSSELNVNALELDDSALYLCASSLKAGVGNEQFFGPGTRLTVL.

The chain links TRBV7-3 to TRBJ2-7, with 10 bases matching TRBD2. J was trimmed by 5 bases and V by 5 bases; bases with no gene match: 6. The germline V gene has CDR1 SGHTA and CDR2 FQGTGA. The CDR3 runs 14 residues. CDR3 sequence: CASSRGLAADEQYF. The CDR3 bases are TGTGCCAGCAGCCGAGGACTAGCGGCCGACGAGCAGTACTTC.